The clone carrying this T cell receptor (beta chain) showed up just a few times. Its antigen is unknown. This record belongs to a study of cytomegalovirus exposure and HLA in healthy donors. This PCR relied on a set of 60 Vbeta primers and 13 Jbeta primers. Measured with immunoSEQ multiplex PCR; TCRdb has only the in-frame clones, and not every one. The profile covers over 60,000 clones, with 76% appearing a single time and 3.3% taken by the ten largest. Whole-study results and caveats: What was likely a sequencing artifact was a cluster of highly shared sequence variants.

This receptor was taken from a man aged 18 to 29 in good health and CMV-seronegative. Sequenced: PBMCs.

The CDR3 reads CASSLGLAGALTDTQYF. CDR3 sequence (DNA): TGTGCCAGCAGTTTAGGGCTAGCGGGGGCCCTCACAGATACGCAGTATTTT. J is TRBJ2-3 and V is TRBV28; the match to TRBD2 covers 10 bases. V shed 2 bases, J shed 2 bases, and the junction held 7 bases outside the gene matches. This CDR3 contains 17 residues. Germline V gene data show CDR1 as MDHEN and CDR2 as SYDVKM.